Listed here is a single TCR beta chain. The CDR3 consists of 15 residues. The trim removed 3 bases at V and 3 bases at J, leaving 7 bases unmatched. This sample was included in a study of identical twins. Unique molecular identifiers were present on the cDNA, and a universal primer site came from template switching. A single record per CDR3 protein comes from TCRdb applying MiXCR to the 5' RACE reads. The sample records hundreds of thousands of distinct CDR3 sequences, 24% being singletons. This sample also belongs to another study, concerning T cells expressing NK-cell markers. That investigation notes: Most of the eight sequenced donors were HCMV-seropositive; one was seronegative. T cells sorted in several experiments were restricted to alpha-beta TCR T cells by an anti-gamma-delta TCR antibody. These clonotypes, the leaders elsewhere, also led the CD3+CD56-NKG2C+ fraction in a handful of donors.

The TCR sequence derives from a young woman in good health. The J gene is TRBJ2-7, the V gene TRBV12-3 or TRBV12-4; 8 nucleotides line up with TRBD1. Sequenced: CD4+ T cells sorted from blood. The CDR3 DNA reads as TGTGCCAGCAGTTTTAGGATGACAGGGGACTACGAGCAGTACTTC. As protein: CASSFRMTGDYEQYF.